This T cell receptor beta chain originates from a study of shared clonotypes between healthy human individuals. The sorted-subset replicate PCRs were given roughly 200 ng DNA, which is 27,000 or so T cell genomes. The assay was immunoSEQ multiplex PCR, and TCRdb's table has in-frame clones only and misses some. The table lists about 2,200,000 clones, 93% of them singletons. Overall study results and limits: Naive subsets generally had larger estimated richness than memory subsets. There were few donors, and this limited the genetic and exposure-history diversity represented.

Naivety among CD8 cells was defined by CD45RO negativity and positive CCR7 selection, thereby excluding terminally differentiated effector memory CD45RA+ cells. A remark on this clone: Antigen unknown.

Trimming took 1 base from V and 5 from J, leaving 12 bases between them. From germline, CDR1 is LNHNV and CDR2 YYDKDF (reference sequence). CDR3 length: 15 residues. This TCR was recovered from a man aged 18 to 35 in good health. Some clones in this sample may be carry-over from other donors' samples. The V call is TRBV15, the J call TRBJ1-5; D gene ambiguous. Sequenced sample: naive CD8+ T cells from PBMCs. CDR3 residues: CATSRGKGQDQPQHF. CDR3 bases: TGTGCCACCAGCAGAGGAAAAGGGCAGGATCAGCCCCAGCATTTT.